This T cell receptor (beta chain) was observed in a study of beta chain features in type 1 diabetes (dated by TCRdb to 2016 to 2018). Study-wide context: Patients and healthy donors did not differ in mean age, gender distribution, total cell number or subset yield. Whereas all 28 donors provided naive and central memory subsets, regulatory and stem cell-like memory subsets were isolated from just 8 patients and roughly 8 healthy donors. The study compared TCRB repertoires of sorted circulating CD4+ T cell subsets between recently diagnosed type 1 diabetes patients and matched healthy donors. A total of roughly 100 million sorted cells were examined across all samples, and a strong correlation was observed between cell number per subset and RNA yield. The study at large found these results: HLA sub-analyses involved small numbers of individuals, so any influence of HLA type on TCRB rearrangement remained unresolved. Because cDNA rather than genomic DNA was sequenced, highly expressing activated cells could have been over-represented, although no difference in activation and CD3 levels was found between groups. A moderate but significant shortening of TCRB CDR3 length was observed in type 1 diabetes patients in all four CD4+ subsets. Naive, central memory and regulatory TCRB repertoires appeared more similar among patients than among healthy donors. At VDJ recombination sites, type 1 diabetes patients had fewer insertions and more deleted nucleotides, which implies abnormalities in thymic rearrangement. Shorter templates might have been favored by PCR, but patient and control samples were amplified and corrected together, so both groups would have been affected equally by any skew.

All of the isolated RNA was reverse transcribed with the High Capacity cDNA Reverse Transcription Kit, so expressed TCRB transcripts were sequenced. Naive, central memory and regulatory T cell samples underwent deep immunoSEQ sequencing, averaging approximately 3.5 million total reads per sample. Sorted cells were lysed in RLT buffer, and RNA was extracted using DNase-treated RNeasy Micro or Mini kits according to cell number. To prevent cross-contamination, every cell subset was processed on its own, while patient and healthy donor samples were processed together. The immunoSEQ multiplex PCR was used to amplify TCRB sequences from cDNA, generating 87-bp fragments that spanned the CDR3 region. Amplicons were sequenced on the Illumina HiSeq platform. The original methods were these. PCR bias was computationally corrected using synthetic template baselines, reads within Hamming distance 2 were collapsed, and singletons that could not be merged were discarded. Reads were aligned against IMGT so that V, D and J genes, CDR3 length and insertions or deletions at six rearrangement sites could be assigned. Within each subset, clonotype counts were normalized to sorted cell number, after which true diversity and Gini coefficients were computed with the tcR R package. The overlap coefficient, calculated on TCRB nucleotide sequences, was used to measure repertoire sharing. TCRdb holds this immuneACCESS table with in-frame rearrangements only. Some clones are missing; in checked studies, unresolved V genes explain under half, and the rest has no known cause. The V and J calls and the clone size are those of that table, but D and trimming were determined from the DNA. Recorded for this sample are about 190,000 clones; approximately 8% of them occurred a single time. The top ten hold approximately 0.5% of the sample.

Each donor gave one peripheral blood draw, around 0.12 L on average, collected into heparinised tubes. A BD FACSAria II was used to sort naive, central memory, regulatory and stem cell-like memory CD4+ T cells with a panel that included CD45RO, CCR7, CD25, CD127, CD95 and CD27. Purity was above 95% for every sorted population. Right away, PBMCs were isolated by Lymphoprep density gradient centrifugation and were stained directly, with no culture step. So that batch effects would be minimized, each experiment stained and sorted samples in pairs, pairing one healthy donor with one patient. Looking up the germline V gene (reference sequence) yields CDR1 PRHDT and CDR2 FYEKMQ. The cysteine opens and the phenylalanine closes a CDR3 of 15 amino acids. This entry keeps only the CDR3 DNA: 45 bases, framed from base 1. This clone was seen at least ten times. What this receptor recognizes is not known. One end of the junction fails to match germline, which may point to a read error.

The receptor chain draws on TRBV13 and TRBJ2-7; the central 8 bases match TRBD2. The TCR comes from a man between 18 and 29 years old with type 1 diabetes. Sequencing was performed on central memory CD4+ T cells from blood. The DNA reads TGTGCCAGCAGCCTAGGGACTAGTTTCTCCTACGAGCAGTACTTC. Its protein reads: CASSLGTSFSYEQYF.